This T cell receptor beta chain was recorded in a study of blood T cell repertoires in COVID-19. Sequencing used immunoSEQ multiplex PCR; TCRdb keeps in-frame clones, though not all of them. Among around 150,000 clones, over 85% were seen once, and the ten largest hold roughly 2%. Patients from Seattle were sampled longitudinally, starting during active infection. Germline V gives CDR1 MGHRA, CDR2 YSYEKL. The CDR3 sequence is 18 residues long. After removal of 0 bases from V and 0 bases from J, the junction contained 3 bases not matched to a gene. This clonotype was sampled from a woman aged 55-70 years with COVID-19, enrolled during active disease. Sequencing was performed on peripheral blood. The V call is TRBV4-1, the J call TRBJ2-6, with 9 bases lining up with TRBD1. The CDR3 coding sequence is TGCGCCAGCAGCCAAGAAGGGACAGGGTTCTCTGGGGCCAACGTCCTGACTTTC. Translation gives CASSQEGTGFSGANVLTF.